These 29 T cell receptor beta chains were sequenced from one sample in a study of T cells in localized non-small cell lung cancer. Profiled with immunoSEQ multiplex PCR; TCRdb holds only in-frame clones, not every one. This table holds some 8,200 clones, roughly 59% found once. The input for sequencing was lymph node tissue, taken before any cancer treatment. These receptors were collected from a male donor aged 60 or over with stage I squamous cell lung carcinoma.

CDR3 DNA: TGCGCCAGCGGGAGGGACGGGGGAGGAGAGACCCAGTACTTC. This codes for CASGRDGGGETQYF. The V call is TRBV5-1, the J call TRBJ2-5; TRBD2 matches 7 bases. Germline values: CDR1 SGHRS, CDR2 YFSETQ. The ends lost 7 bases at V and 4 bases at J; junction bases unmatched: 10. The CDR3 runs to 14 residues. The whole variable domain, filled in from reference TRBV5-1 and TRBJ2-5, reads KAGVTQTPRYLIKTRGQQVTLSCSPISGHRSVSWYQQTPGQGLQFLFEYFSETQRNKGNFPGRFSGRQFSNSRSEMNVSTLELGDSALYLCASGRDGGGETQYFGPGTRLLVL.

Here the CDR3 DNA reads TGTGCCAGCAGCTCCGGGACAGGGCCGCCGCAGTACTTC. Its translation is CASSSGTGPPQYF. The rearrangement uses TRBV28 and TRBJ2-7; 9 bases are a match to TRBD1. The CDR3 has 13 amino acids. Germline loops: CDR1 MDHEN, CDR2 SYDVKM. Unmatched junction bases numbered 9, after V lost 6 bases and J lost 9 bases.

The genes are TRBV5-1 and TRBJ2-7, with 10 bases aligning to TRBD1. The V segment lost 4 bases and the J segment 5 bases; nucleotides outside the gene matches: 9. The CDR3 has 15 residues. Germline V lookup: CDR1 SGHRS, CDR2 YFSETQ. CDR3 nucleotide sequence: TGCGCCAGCAGCCACCAGACAGGGGGCGGGGACGAGCAGTACTTC. It codes for CASSHQTGGGDEQYF. The full variable domain, its missing parts supplied by reference TRBV5-1 and TRBJ2-7, is KAGVTQTPRYLIKTRGQQVTLSCSPISGHRSVSWYQQTPGQGLQFLFEYFSETQRNKGNFPGRFSGRQFSNSRSEMNVSTLELGDSALYLCASSHQTGGGDEQYFGPGTRLTVT.

This clone was counted once. The chain has TRBV14 and TRBJ2-5; no firm D call. Germline CDR1 reads SGHDN; CDR2 reads FVKESK. The CDR3 runs 11 residues. Trimming left V 4 bases short and J 4 bases short, with 4 bases between. The DNA for the CDR3 is TGTGCCAGCAGCCTGGGAGAGACCCAGTACTTC. It encodes CASSLGETQYF.

Regarding this clone: One junction end does not reproduce the germline sequence, and a read error may be involved. The chain couples TRBV14 to TRBJ1-4; 9 nucleotides agree with TRBD1. Germline V gene data show CDR1 as SGHDN and CDR2 as FVKESK. The CDR3 totals 15 residues. The CDR3 nucleotides read TGTGCCAGTAGCCTGTCAGGACAGGGGTTCCCAAAACTGTTTTTT. The encoded protein is CASSLSGQGFPKLFF.

This clone was detected only a few times. The chain links TRBV11-3 to TRBJ2-5; 9 nucleotides line up with TRBD1. V lost 5 bases, J lost 4 bases, and 11 bases stayed unmatched. In germline, CDR1 is SGHNT, CDR2 YENEEA. The CDR3 contains 16 residues. Written as DNA, the CDR3 is TGTGCCAGCAGCATGACAGGGGGAGCCGTGGGAGAGACCCAGTACTTC. It translates to CASSMTGGAVGETQYF.

To note about this clone: One junction end disagrees with the germline gene, perhaps due to a read error. The chain combines TRBV27 with TRBJ2-1, with 11 bases aligning to TRBD1. CDR1 and CDR2 from the germline V gene are MNHEY and SMNVEV (reference sequence). This CDR3 contains 16 residues. The CDR3 loop reads CATSDPRDRGTSEQFF. The CDR3 DNA is TGTGCCACCAGTGACCCTCGGGACAGGGGGACCAGTGAGCAGTTCTTC.

J is TRBJ1-1 and V is TRBV30; D is ambiguous. V lost 3 bases, J lost 7 bases, and 9 bases lay in between. The V gene's germline CDR1 is GTSNPN and CDR2 SVGIG (reference sequence). The length of the CDR3 is 11 residues. The CDR3 DNA reads as TGTGCCTGGAGAGAGAACGGTGAAGCTTTCTTT. This translates into CAWRENGEAFF.

The rearrangement uses TRBV15 and TRBJ1-2; 8 positions agree with TRBD1. Per the germline V gene, CDR1 is LNHNV and CDR2 is YYDKDF (reference sequence). The CDR3 covers 15 residues. V lost 0 bases and J lost 6; bases outside the gene matches: 6. The CDR3 region is CATSRDMTGDDGYTF. Written as DNA, the CDR3 is TGTGCCACCAGCAGAGATATGACAGGGGATGATGGCTACACCTTC.

In this sample, this clone turned up once. The CDR3 loop reads CASSLDGSSYNEQFF. In DNA, the CDR3 is TGCGCCAGCAGCTTGGACGGGAGCTCCTACAATGAGCAGTTCTTC. The J gene is TRBJ2-1, the V gene TRBV5-1; TRBD2 might be the D (6 bases). Germline-derived CDR1 and CDR2 are SGHRS and YFSETQ. The length of the CDR3 is 15 residues. Trimming stripped 0 bases from V and 0 bases from J, with 7 bases between.

The chain combines TRBV19 with TRBJ2-3, with TRBD2 identical over 7 bases. The V and J ends lost 3 bases and 0 bases, in that order; junction bases with no gene match: 3. CDR3 size: 15 residues. CDR1 is LNHDA, CDR2 SQIVND, per germline (reference sequence). This CDR3 is CASSIVSGSTDTQYF. The CDR3 coding sequence is TGTGCCAGTAGTATCGTTAGCGGGAGCACAGATACGCAGTATTTT.

This clone showed up just a few times. One end of the junction fails to match germline, which may point to a read error. The rearrangement uses TRBV6-8 and TRBJ2-7, with 8 bases lining up with TRBD2. This CDR3 comprises 14 residues. CDR1 is MNHGY, CDR2 SAAAGT, per germline. CDR3: CAISLERELGEQYF. The CDR3 DNA reads as TGTGCCATCAGTTTAGAGCGGGAGTTGGGCGAGCAGTACTTC.

This chain joins TRBV18 and TRBJ1-4; TRBD1 is a possible D gene (5 bases). Trimming removed 4 bases at V and 4 bases at J, with 13 bases between. Germline V gene sequence: CDR1 KGHSH, CDR2 LQKENI. The CDR3 contains 15 residues. CDR3 loop: CASSLSGTDNEKLFF. CDR3 bases: TGTGCCAGCTCACTCTCCGGGACCGATAATGAAAAACTGTTTTTT.

The chain is built from TRBV29-1 and TRBJ1-1; D is perhaps TRBD1 (5 bases). This CDR3 is 15 amino acids long. Germline V lookup: CDR1 SQVTM, CDR2 ANQGSEA. V shed 6 bases and J shed 2 bases, with 19 bases lying between them. CDR3 sequence reads: CSVSGRGAVNTEAFF. Written as DNA, the CDR3 is TGCAGCGTCTCTGGTCGGGGCGCGGTAAACACTGAAGCTTTCTTT.

This rearrangement joins TRBV6-8 to TRBJ2-1, with D possibly being TRBD1 (5 bases). Germline V gene data show CDR1 as MNHGY and CDR2 as SAAAGT. This CDR3 region has 16 residues. V lost 3 bases to trimming and J lost 6 bases, with 18 bases between them. In DNA, the CDR3 is TGTGCCAGCAGTTATTTACCAGGGTCGGGCGGCAATGAGCAGTTCTTC. Its translation is CASSYLPGSGGNEQFF.

The rearrangement joins TRBV6-8 to TRBJ1-1; D unclear. This CDR3 has 13 residues. CDR1 MNHGY and CDR2 SAAAGT come from the germline V gene. The V gene lost 6 bases and the J gene lost 1 base, with 9 bases spanning the gap. The CDR3 DNA follows: TGTGCCAGCAGCCTCCAGGAGAACACTGAAGCTTTCTTT. Translation: CASSLQENTEAFF.

The chain joins TRBV5-1 to TRBJ2-7; TRBD2 aligns across 10 bases. After removal of 0 bases from V and 5 bases from J, the junction contained 8 bases not matched to a gene. The CDR3 is 16 residues long. Germline CDR1 reads SGHRS; CDR2 reads YFSETQ. The CDR3 loop reads CASSLESSGRIDEQYF. The DNA of the CDR3 is TGCGCCAGCAGCTTGGAAAGTAGCGGGAGGATCGACGAGCAGTACTTC.

V is TRBV11-3 and J is TRBJ2-1; possibly TRBD1 or TRBD2 for D (5 bases each). Germline V gene data show CDR1 as SGHNT and CDR2 as YENEEA. The CDR3 length is 17 residues. The V end was cut by 5 bases, the J end by 5 bases, with 22 bases between. CDR3: CASSPTTEGRLHNEQFF. As DNA, the CDR3 is TGTGCCAGCAGCCCCACCACTGAGGGGCGTTTGCACAATGAGCAGTTCTTC.

Relative to its sample, this clone is medium-sized (0.01 to 0.1%). This chain connects TRBV4-1 to TRBJ2-7; 9 bases map to TRBD1. Germline assignment: CDR1 MGHRA and CDR2 YSYEKL. The J segment lost 3 bases and the V segment lost 4 bases, leaving 10 bases of the junction unmatched. The CDR3 consists of 16 residues. The CDR3 DNA is TGCGCCAGCAGCCCCGGGAACCGGGACAGGGACTACGAGCAGTACTTC. Translation gives CASSPGNRDRDYEQYF.

This clone was picked up one time. The chain combines TRBV6-8 with TRBJ2-3; a possible D gene is TRBD1 (6 bases). The ends were cut back, 6 bases at V and 1 base at J, with 17 bases in the middle. CDR1 and CDR2 from the germline V gene are MNHGY and SAAAGT. The CDR3 contains 16 residues. The CDR3 region is CASSHLQGGGTDTQYF. DNA for the CDR3: TGTGCCAGCAGCCACCTACAGGGTGGGGGCACAGATACGCAGTATTTT.

The chain joins TRBV29-1 to TRBJ1-2; unclear D gene. The CDR3 sequence is 13 residues long. The V gene's germline CDR1 is SQVTM and CDR2 ANQGSEA. V shed 2 bases and J shed 5 bases, with 12 bases lying between them. This CDR3 reads CSVEYSLGYGYTF. The CDR3 DNA is TGCAGCGTTGAATACAGCTTGGGTTATGGCTACACCTTC.

The chain uses TRBV6-8 and TRBJ2-6, with 8 bases matching TRBD2. Trimming at V came to 4 bases and at J to 0 bases, leaving 5 bases not matched to a gene. The CDR3 extends over 17 amino acids. Per the germline V gene, CDR1 is MNHGY and CDR2 is SAAAGT. DNA of the CDR3: TGTGCCAGCAGTTTCATAGCGGGACTCTCTGGGGCCAACGTCCTGACTTTC. Encoded protein: CASSFIAGLSGANVLTF.

The chain joins TRBV29-1 to TRBJ1-2; TRBD1 might be the D (5 bases). Germline V CDR1 and CDR2: SQVTM, ANQGSEA. V shed 1 base and J shed 0 bases, with 12 bases lying between them. The CDR3 contains 15 residues. The chain's CDR3 is CSVEVGEATNYGYTF. CDR3 bases: TGCAGCGTTGAAGTGGGGGAGGCCACTAACTATGGCTACACCTTC.

V and J are TRBV6-8 and TRBJ2-3, with 9 bases lining up with TRBD1. This CDR3 is built from 15 residues. With 10 bases clipped from V and 5 bases from J, the junction kept 13 bases outside the gene matches. Germline V CDR1 and CDR2: MNHGY, SAAAGT. The CDR3: CAIRSGQGILDTQYF. DNA for the CDR3: TGTGCCATCAGGTCGGGACAGGGTATTTTAGATACGCAGTATTTT.

This clone was detected only a few times. This rearrangement joins TRBV29-1 to TRBJ2-1; the D call may be TRBD1 or TRBD2 (6 bases each). Trimming took 3 bases from V and 5 from J, leaving 17 bases between them. This CDR3 spans 15 amino acids. Per germline, CDR1 SQVTM and CDR2 ANQGSEA. The CDR3, as DNA: TGCAGCGTTGACGATCCGGGGGCCTTTGACAATGAGCAGTTCTTC. This gives the protein CSVDDPGAFDNEQFF.

V and J are TRBV13 and TRBJ1-5; D remains unclear. Trimming took 6 bases from V and 3 from J, leaving 12 bases between them. The CDR3 sequence is 14 residues long. Germline CDR1 reads PRHDT; CDR2 reads FYEKMQ (reference sequence). In DNA form, the CDR3 reads TGTGCCAGCAGTTTCGGGCACTCCAATCAGCCCCAGCATTTT. Residues: CASSFGHSNQPQHF.

The CDR3 reads CASSYVVGRNYNEQFF. Here the CDR3 DNA reads TGTGCCAGCAGTTATGTGGTGGGGCGGAACTACAATGAGCAGTTCTTC. The chain has TRBV6-8 and TRBJ2-1; perhaps TRBD1 as D (5 bases). Deletions cut 3 bases from V and 3 bases from J, with 15 bases between. Germline CDR1 is MNHGY and CDR2 is SAAAGT. CDR3 length: 16 amino acids.

CDR3 loop: CSVGTGGGRYTF. The CDR3, as DNA: TGCAGCGTAGGGACAGGGGGGGGTCGCTACACCTTC. The chain links TRBV29-1 to TRBJ1-2, with 11 bases identical to TRBD1. Trimming took 6 bases from V and 9 from J; bases not matched to a gene: 6. The germline CDR1 and CDR2 sequences are SQVTM and ANQGSEA. The CDR3 loop spans 12 amino acids.

By its share, this clone is medium-sized. The chain is built from TRBV11-3 and TRBJ2-7; 9 bases fit TRBD1. J lost 4 bases, V lost 6 bases, and 7 bases had no gene match. Germline-derived CDR1 and CDR2 are SGHNT and YENEEA. The CDR3 totals 14 residues. The chain's CDR3 is CASRGTGSQYEQYF. CDR3 DNA: TGTGCCAGCAGAGGGACAGGGTCTCAGTACGAGCAGTACTTC.